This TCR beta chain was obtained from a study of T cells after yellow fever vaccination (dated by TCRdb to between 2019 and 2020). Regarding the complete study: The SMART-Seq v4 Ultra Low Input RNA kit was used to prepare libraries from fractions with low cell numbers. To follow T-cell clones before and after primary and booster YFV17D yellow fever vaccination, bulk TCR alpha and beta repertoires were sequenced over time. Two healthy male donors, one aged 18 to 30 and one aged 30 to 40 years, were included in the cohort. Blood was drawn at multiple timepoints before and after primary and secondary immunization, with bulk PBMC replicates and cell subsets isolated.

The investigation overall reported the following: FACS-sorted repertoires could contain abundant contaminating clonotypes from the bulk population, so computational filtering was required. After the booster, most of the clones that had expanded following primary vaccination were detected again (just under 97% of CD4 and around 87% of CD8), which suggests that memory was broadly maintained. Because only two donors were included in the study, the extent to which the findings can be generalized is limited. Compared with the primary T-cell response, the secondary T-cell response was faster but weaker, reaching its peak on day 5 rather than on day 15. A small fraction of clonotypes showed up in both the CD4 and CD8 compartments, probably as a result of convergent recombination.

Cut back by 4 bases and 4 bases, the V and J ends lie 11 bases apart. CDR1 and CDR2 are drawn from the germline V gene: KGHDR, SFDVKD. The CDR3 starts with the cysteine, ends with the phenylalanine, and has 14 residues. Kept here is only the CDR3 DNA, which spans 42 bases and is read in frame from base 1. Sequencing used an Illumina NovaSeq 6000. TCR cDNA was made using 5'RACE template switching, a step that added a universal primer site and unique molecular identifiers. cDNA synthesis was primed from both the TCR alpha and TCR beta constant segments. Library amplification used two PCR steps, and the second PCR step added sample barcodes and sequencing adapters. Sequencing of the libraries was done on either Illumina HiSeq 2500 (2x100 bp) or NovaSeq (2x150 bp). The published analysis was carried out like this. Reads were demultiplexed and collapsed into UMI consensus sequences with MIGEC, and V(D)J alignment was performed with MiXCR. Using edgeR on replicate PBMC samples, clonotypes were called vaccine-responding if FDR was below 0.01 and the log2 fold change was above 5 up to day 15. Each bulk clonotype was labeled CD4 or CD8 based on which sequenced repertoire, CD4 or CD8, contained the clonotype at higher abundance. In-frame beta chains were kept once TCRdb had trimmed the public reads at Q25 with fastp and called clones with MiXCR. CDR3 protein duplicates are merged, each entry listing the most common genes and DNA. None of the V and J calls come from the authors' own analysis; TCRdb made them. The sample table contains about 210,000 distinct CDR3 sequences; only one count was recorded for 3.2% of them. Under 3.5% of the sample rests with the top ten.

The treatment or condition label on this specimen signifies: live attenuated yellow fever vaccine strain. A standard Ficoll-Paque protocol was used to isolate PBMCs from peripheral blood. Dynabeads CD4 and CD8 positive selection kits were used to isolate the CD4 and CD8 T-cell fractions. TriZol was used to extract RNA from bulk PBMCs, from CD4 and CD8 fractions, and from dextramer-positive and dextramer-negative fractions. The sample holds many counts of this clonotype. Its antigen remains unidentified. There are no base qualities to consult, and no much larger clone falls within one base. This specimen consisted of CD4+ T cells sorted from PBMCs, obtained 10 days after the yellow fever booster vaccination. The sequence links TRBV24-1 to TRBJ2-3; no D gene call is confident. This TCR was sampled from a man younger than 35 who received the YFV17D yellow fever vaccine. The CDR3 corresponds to CATSDPRRADTQYF. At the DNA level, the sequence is TGTGCCACCAGTGACCCCAGAAGGGCAGATACGCAGTATTTT.